This TCR beta chain came from a study of identical twins. This clonotype was counted many times. What it binds is unknown. Everyone who donated was a healthy Caucasian. After template switching added a universal primer site, the resulting cDNA carried unique molecular identifiers. TCRdb ran MiXCR on the 5' RACE reads and lists one entry per CDR3 protein. The sample lists nearly 900,000 distinct CDR3 sequences, approximately 13% occurring once. General study results and limits: The study found that models underestimated out-of-frame TCR alpha sharing in monozygotic twins. While abundant cord blood beta clonotypes carried fewer insertions, memory repertoires showed no such pattern.

The CDR3 loop spans 16 amino acids. V gave up 6 bases and J gave up 4 bases; unmatched junction bases: 13. In germline, CDR1 is DFQATT, CDR2 SNEGSKA (reference sequence). These sequences were also reported in another study, on yellow fever vaccine responses in identical twins.

This TCR came from a woman aged 18-30 years in good health. The chain is built from TRBV20-1 and TRBJ2-2, with TRBD2 identical over 8 bases. Sequencing was done on a sample of PBMCs. This CDR3 reads CSAVDPGGAVTGELFF. The CDR3 coding sequence is TGCAGTGCAGTTGACCCCGGGGGGGCCGTCACCGGGGAGCTGTTTTTT.